Detailed here is one T cell receptor beta chain. Its antigen remains unidentified. This sample includes further DNA sequences coding for the same CDR3. The data are from a study of OX40 agonist ivuxolimab in advanced cancers. Background on the study: Patients were infused with ivuxolimab every 2 weeks at 0.01 to 10 mg/kg. Partial responses were seen in three patients, one with hepatocellular carcinoma and two with cutaneous melanoma. General study points: There were, on average, more expanded clones in CD8+ T cells than in CD4+. At 0.1-3.0 mg/kg, partial responders had clonal expansion among the lowest observed.

Germline V gene sequence: CDR1 DFQATT, CDR2 SNEGSKA (reference sequence). V was trimmed by 3 bases and J by 1 base, leaving 3 bases between them. This CDR3 region has 11 residues. TCRdb's copy holds only in-frame clones and misses some; the assay was immunoSEQ multiplex PCR. This table holds about 53,000 clones, nearly 90% found once. Sequenced here: CD4+ or CD8+ T cells sorted from blood, sampled in a trial of the OX40 agonist ivuxolimab. The TCR comes from an adult with an advanced solid tumor such as melanoma, head and neck, liver or kidney cancer. The chain employs TRBV20-1 and TRBJ1-1, with D unclear. As DNA, the CDR3 is TGCAGTGCTAGGGCGAACACTGAAGCTTTCTTT. It specifies CSARANTEAFF.